Each of the 14 T cell receptor beta chains below was sequenced from the same sample in a study of blood T cell repertoires in COVID-19. The protocol was immunoSEQ multiplex PCR, while the TCRdb copy is restricted to in-frame clones and leaves out a portion. The data contain a few hundred thousand clones, 88% of them seen just once; the ten biggest clones take up 0.65% to 0.8%. Sequenced material: peripheral blood. All receptors derive from a human donor in a cohort sampled during active COVID-19.

The chain is built from TRBV4-1 and TRBJ2-2; TRBD1 matches 7 bases. The CDR3 has 17 amino acids. The ends lost 2 bases at V and 4 bases at J; junction bases unmatched: 10. CDR1 is MGHRA and CDR2 is YSYEKL in the germline V gene. CDR3 sequence (DNA): TGCGCCAGCAGCCAAAGAGAGACAGGGACGTTCACCGGGGAGCTGTTTTTT. It codes for CASSQRETGTFTGELFF.

The gene calls are TRBV28 and TRBJ2-6; 9 bases are a match to TRBD2. With 6 bases clipped from V and 3 bases from J, the junction kept 12 bases outside the gene matches. Germline V gives CDR1 MDHEN, CDR2 SYDVKM. The length of the CDR3 is 18 residues. The CDR3 DNA sequence: TGTGCCAGCAGCCCCTGGGGCGGGAGGGCCAGTGGGGCCAACGTCCTGACTTTC. Encoded protein: CASSPWGGRASGANVLTF. Together with reference TRBV28 and TRBJ2-6, the CDR3 gives the full variable domain: DVKVTQSSRYLVKRTGEKVFLECVQDMDHENMFWYRQDPGLGLRLIYFSYDVKMKEKGDIPEGYSVSREKKERFSLILESASTNQTSMYLCASSPWGGRASGANVLTFGAGSRLTVL.

The V gene is TRBV2, the J gene TRBJ1-1; perhaps TRBD1 as D (6 bases). CDR1 is SNHLY and CDR2 is FYNNEI in the germline V gene. Trimming took off 7 bases at V and 0 bases at J, with 12 bases between the two ends. The CDR3 runs to 14 residues. In DNA form, the CDR3 reads TGTGCCAGCACAGGACAGCTTATGAACACTGAAGCTTTCTTT. It is translated as CASTGQLMNTEAFF. Using reference TRBV2 and TRBJ1-1 for the parts outside the CDR3, the full variable domain is EPEVTQTPSHQVTQMGQEVILRCVPISNHLYFYWYRQILGQKVEFLVSFYNNEISEKSEIFDDQFSVERPDGSNFTLKIRSTKLEDSAMYFCASTGQLMNTEAFFGQGTRLTVV.

The chain is built from TRBV6-5 and TRBJ2-7; D is possibly TRBD2 (5 bases). Between the trimmed V and J ends, which lost 2 bases and 1 base, there was a span of 12 bases. Germline V gene sequence: CDR1 MNHEY, CDR2 SVGAGI. The CDR3 is made up of 15 amino acids. CDR3 DNA: TGTGCCAGCAGTTACCCGGGGATCTTTTCCTACGAGCAGTACTTC. As protein: CASSYPGIFSYEQYF.

The table lists this clone with a count of one. This chain connects TRBV4-1 to TRBJ2-5, with D possibly TRBD2 on 5 matching bases. This CDR3 contains 16 residues. V was trimmed by 0 bases and J by 2 bases, leaving 13 bases between them. Per the germline V gene, CDR1 is MGHRA and CDR2 is YSYEKL. In nucleotides, the CDR3 is TGCGCCAGCAGCCAAGATTTATCCGGGGAACAAGAGACCCAGTACTTC. Residues: CASSQDLSGEQETQYF.

The genes are TRBV4-1 and TRBJ1-1; D not certain. The CDR3 has 13 residues. Looked up from germline, CDR1 is MGHRA and CDR2 is YSYEKL. Deletions cut 2 bases from V and 6 bases from J, with 10 bases between. DNA for the CDR3: TGCGCCAGCAGCCAACCGGGAAGTCCTGAAGCTTTCTTT. Amino acid sequence: CASSQPGSPEAFF.

This sequence joins TRBV4-3 and TRBJ1-4, with TRBD1 matching over 7 bases. CDR3 length: 16 amino acids. Germline V gene data show CDR1 as LGHNA and CDR2 as YSLEER. The ends lost 4 bases at V and 4 bases at J; junction bases unmatched: 9. CDR3 amino acids: CASSPRVGGGNEKLFF. CDR3 nucleotide sequence: TGCGCCAGCAGCCCTAGAGTAGGGGGCGGTAATGAAAAACTGTTTTTT.

This chain links TRBV6-5 with TRBJ2-2; no reliable D call. Per germline, CDR1 MNHEY and CDR2 SVGAGI. The CDR3 covers 15 residues. V was trimmed by 7 bases and J by 0 bases, leaving 12 bases between them. The CDR3 spells CASTESGPNTGELFF. CDR3 coding DNA: TGTGCCAGCACCGAGTCCGGTCCGAACACCGGGGAGCTGTTTTTT.

The chain is built from TRBV7-6 and TRBJ2-2, with D maybe TRBD1 (6 bases). The germline V and J ends were trimmed by 5 bases and 3 bases, with 16 bases remaining between them. The CDR3 spans 16 residues. The germline V gene encodes CDR1 SGHVS and CDR2 FNYEAQ. CDR3 residues: CASSLRAGEYTGELFF. In DNA, the CDR3 is TGTGCCAGCAGCCTCAGGGCAGGGGAATACACCGGGGAGCTGTTTTTT.

The rearrangement uses TRBV19 and TRBJ2-1, with D perhaps matching TRBD2 (6 bases). CDR3 size: 18 residues. V was clipped by 3 bases and J by 4 bases, with 22 bases between them. Germline CDR1 is LNHDA and CDR2 is SQIVND (reference sequence). Here the CDR3 reads CASSIDRVNGGKYNEQFF. CDR3 in DNA: TGTGCCAGTAGTATTGACCGTGTGAACGGAGGGAAGTACAATGAGCAGTTCTTC.

The chain couples TRBV4-1 to TRBJ2-7; 10 bases are a match to TRBD1. This CDR3 is built from 17 residues. J gave up 1 base and V 2 bases, and 8 bases lay outside the gene matches. In germline, CDR1 is MGHRA, CDR2 YSYEKL. The CDR3 loop reads CASSQSEDRGASYEQYF. CDR3 in DNA: TGCGCCAGCAGCCAATCAGAGGACAGGGGGGCATCCTACGAGCAGTACTTC.

This chain joins TRBV6-6 and TRBJ2-3; possibly TRBD1 for D (5 bases). CDR3 size: 15 residues. Germline CDR1 is MNHNY and CDR2 is SVGAGI (reference sequence). The ends were cut back, 0 bases at V and 5 bases at J, with 12 bases in the middle. The CDR3 spells CASSYSSRAGDTQYF. The CDR3 nucleotides are TGTGCCAGCAGTTACTCGAGCAGGGCCGGAGATACGCAGTATTTT.

The chain uses TRBV4-3 and TRBJ1-2, with a possible D match to TRBD1 (6 bases). The V and J ends lost 3 bases and 0 bases respectively, with 11 bases between them. The CDR3 has 15 amino acids. Germline assignment: CDR1 LGHNA and CDR2 YSLEER. CDR3 protein: CASSQDRITNYGYTF. CDR3 coding DNA: TGCGCCAGCAGCCAGGACAGAATCACTAACTATGGCTACACCTTC.

V is TRBV15 and J is TRBJ1-2, with unresolved D. Trimming removed 0 bases from V and 7 bases from J, with 12 bases in between. The CDR3 totals 14 residues. Per the germline V gene, CDR1 is LNHNV and CDR2 is YYDKDF (reference sequence). CDR3 nucleotide sequence: TGTGCCACCAGCAGAGATAGGGCGGGCTCTGGCTACACCTTC. It encodes CATSRDRAGSGYTF.